The present T cell receptor beta chain was sequenced within a study of T cells after yellow fever vaccination. This clonotype was recorded a few times. What it recognizes is unknown. Between the trimmed V and J ends, which lost 6 bases and 5 bases, there was a span of 14 bases. This CDR3 region has 12 residues. Germline CDR1 SQVTM, CDR2 ANQGSEA. General study results and limits: Abundant clonotypes from the bulk population could get into FACS-sorted repertoires as contaminants.

TCRdb re-called the 5' RACE reads through MiXCR, storing one row per CDR3 protein. The sample has 300,000 to 400,000 distinct CDR3 sequences, 8.7% seen once. This specimen was PBMCs, taken on the day of the first yellow fever vaccination. V and J are TRBV29-1 and TRBJ2-7; D possibly corresponds to TRBD1 (5 bases). This clonotype originated in a man aged 18 to 30 who received the YFV17D yellow fever vaccine. The CDR3 DNA is TGCAGCGTCGCTCAGGGTCCCCACGAGCAGTACTTC. Translating gives CSVAQGPHEQYF.